This TCR beta chain was documented in a study of blood T cell repertoires in COVID-19. Study-wide context: COVID-19 samples collected from the United States, Italy and Spain covered acute and convalescent phases. The analysed material was cDNA or gDNA that came from T cells, B-cell-depleted T cells, or PBMCs.

This CDR3 has 17 amino acids. Trimming cost V 0 bases and J 7 bases; bases outside gene matches: 11. CDR1 is SGHVS and CDR2 is FQNEAQ in the germline V gene. Here immunoSEQ multiplex PCR was the method, and the copy in TCRdb shows in-frame clones only, minus some. The sample comprises about 280,000 clones, roughly 89% of which are singletons, and 1.7% rests with the top ten. V is TRBV7-8 and J is TRBJ1-3; TRBD1 matches at 8 bases. The sequencing input was PBMCs or T cells enriched from blood (not recorded which). The receptor's source is a young woman with acute COVID-19. CDR3 coding DNA: TGTGCCAGCAGCTTAGCGATTGGTCAGGGGGCTGCTAACACCATATATTTT. Amino acids: CASSLAIGQGAANTIYF.